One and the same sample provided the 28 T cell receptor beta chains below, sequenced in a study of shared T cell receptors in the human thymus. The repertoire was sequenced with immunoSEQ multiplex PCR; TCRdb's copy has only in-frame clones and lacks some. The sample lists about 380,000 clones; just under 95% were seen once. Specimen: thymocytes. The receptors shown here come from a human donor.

CDR3 region: CASTPNNYEQYF. DNA of the CDR3: TGTGCCAGCACCCCTAACAACTACGAGCAGTACTTC. The rearrangement links TRBV28 to TRBJ2-7, with D unclear. The germline V and J ends were trimmed by 7 bases and 3 bases, with 10 bases remaining between them. The CDR3 covers 12 residues. Germline loops: CDR1 MDHEN, CDR2 SYDVKM. The whole variable domain, remainder taken from reference TRBV28 and TRBJ2-7, is DVKVTQSSRYLVKRTGEKVFLECVQDMDHENMFWYRQDPGLGLRLIYFSYDVKMKEKGDIPEGYSVSREKKERFSLILESASTNQTSMYLCASTPNNYEQYFGPGTRLTVT.

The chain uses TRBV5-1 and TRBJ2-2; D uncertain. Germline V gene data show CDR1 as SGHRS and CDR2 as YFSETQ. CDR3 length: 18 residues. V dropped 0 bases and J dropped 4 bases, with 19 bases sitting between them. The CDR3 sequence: CASSLVSLFPMGTGELFF. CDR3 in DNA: TGCGCCAGCAGCTTGGTTAGTCTGTTCCCAATGGGCACCGGGGAGCTGTTTTTT.

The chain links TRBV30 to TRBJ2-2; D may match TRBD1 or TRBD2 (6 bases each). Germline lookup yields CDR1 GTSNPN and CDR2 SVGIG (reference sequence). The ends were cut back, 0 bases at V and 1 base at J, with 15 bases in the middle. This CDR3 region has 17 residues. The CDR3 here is CAWSVLPGARNTGELFF. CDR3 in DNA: TGTGCCTGGAGTGTACTCCCGGGGGCAAGGAACACCGGGGAGCTGTTTTTT. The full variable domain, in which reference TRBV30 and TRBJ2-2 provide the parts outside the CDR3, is SQTIHQWPATLVQPVGSPLSLECTVEGTSNPNLYWYRQAAGRGLQLLFYSVGIGQISSEVPQNLSASRPQDRQFILSSKKLLLSDSGFYLCAWSVLPGARNTGELFFGEGSRLTVL.

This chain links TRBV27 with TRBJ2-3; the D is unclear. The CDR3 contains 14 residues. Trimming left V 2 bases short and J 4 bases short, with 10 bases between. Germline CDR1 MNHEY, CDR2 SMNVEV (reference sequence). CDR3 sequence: CASSLKVSSDTQYF. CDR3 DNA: TGTGCCAGCAGTTTAAAAGTGAGTTCAGATACGCAGTATTTT.

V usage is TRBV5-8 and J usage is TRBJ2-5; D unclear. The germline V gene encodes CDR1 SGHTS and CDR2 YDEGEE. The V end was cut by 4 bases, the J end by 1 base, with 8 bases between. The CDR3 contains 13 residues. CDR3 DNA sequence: TGTGCCAGCAGCGAAGGCGCCCAAGAGACCCAGTACTTC. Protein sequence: CASSEGAQETQYF. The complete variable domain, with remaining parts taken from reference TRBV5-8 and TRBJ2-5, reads EAGVTQSPTHLIKTRGQQATLRCSPISGHTSVYWYQQALGLGLQFLLWYDEGEERNRGNFPPRFSGRQFPNYSSELNVNALELEDSALYLCASSEGAQETQYFGPGTRLLVL.

CDR3 DNA sequence: TGCGCCAGCAGCTCCCCCCGGGAGGGCCTACTCGAGACCCAGTACTTC. It yields the protein CASSSPREGLLETQYF. This sequence joins TRBV5-1 and TRBJ2-5; 8 nucleotides match TRBD2. The CDR3 spans 16 residues. J was trimmed by 5 bases and V by 3 bases; bases with no gene match: 12. Per the germline V gene, CDR1 is SGHRS and CDR2 is YFSETQ.

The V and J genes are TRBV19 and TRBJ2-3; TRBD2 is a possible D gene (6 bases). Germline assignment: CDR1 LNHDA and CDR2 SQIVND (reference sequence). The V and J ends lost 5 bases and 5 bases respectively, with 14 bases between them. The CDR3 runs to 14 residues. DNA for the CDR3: TGTGCCAGTAGTCAGTGGGGGGTGGGAGATACGCAGTATTTT. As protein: CASSQWGVGDTQYF.

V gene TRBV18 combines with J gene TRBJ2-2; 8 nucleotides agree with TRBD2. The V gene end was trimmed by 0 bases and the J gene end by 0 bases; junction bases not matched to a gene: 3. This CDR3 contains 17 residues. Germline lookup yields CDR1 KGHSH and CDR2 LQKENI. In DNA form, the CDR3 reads TGTGCCAGCTCACCACCGGGACTAGGGACGAACACCGGGGAGCTGTTTTTT. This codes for CASSPPGLGTNTGELFF.

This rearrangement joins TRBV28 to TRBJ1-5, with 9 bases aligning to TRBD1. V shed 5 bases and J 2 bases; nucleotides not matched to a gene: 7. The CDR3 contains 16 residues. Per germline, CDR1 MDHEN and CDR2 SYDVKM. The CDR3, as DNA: TGTGCCAGCAGTGACACAGGGGGCCGGGGCAATCAGCCCCAGCATTTT. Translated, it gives CASSDTGGRGNQPQHF.

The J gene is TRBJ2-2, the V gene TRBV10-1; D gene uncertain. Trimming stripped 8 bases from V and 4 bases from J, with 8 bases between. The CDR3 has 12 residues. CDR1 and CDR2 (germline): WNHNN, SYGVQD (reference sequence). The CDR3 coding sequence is TGCGCCAGCTCGGTGGGCACCGGGGAGCTGTTTTTT. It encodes CASSVGTGELFF.

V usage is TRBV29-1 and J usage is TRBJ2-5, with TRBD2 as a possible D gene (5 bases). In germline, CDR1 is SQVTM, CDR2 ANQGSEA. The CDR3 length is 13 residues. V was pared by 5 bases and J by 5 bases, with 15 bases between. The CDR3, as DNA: TGCAGCGTTCCCACGGGGAACTATGAGACCCAGTACTTC. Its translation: CSVPTGNYETQYF.

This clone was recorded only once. Written as DNA, the CDR3 is TGTGCCAGCAGTTTATTCTGCGGGAGCCCTCCTTACAATGAGCAGTTCTTC. Its protein is CASSLFCGSPPYNEQFF. The chain has TRBV28 and TRBJ2-1; 7 bases match TRBD2. The CDR3 runs 17 residues. Germline-derived CDR1 and CDR2 are MDHEN and SYDVKM. Trimming removed 1 base from V and 4 bases from J; junction bases left unmatched: 10.

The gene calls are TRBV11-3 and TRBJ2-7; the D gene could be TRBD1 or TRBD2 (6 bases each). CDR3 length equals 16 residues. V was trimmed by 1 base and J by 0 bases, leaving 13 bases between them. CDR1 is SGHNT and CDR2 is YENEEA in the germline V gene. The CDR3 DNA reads TGTGCCAGCAGCTTAGGAGGGGGGTCAAGCTCCTACGAGCAGTACTTC. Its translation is CASSLGGGSSSYEQYF. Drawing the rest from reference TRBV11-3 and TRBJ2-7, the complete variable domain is EAGVVQSPRYKIIEKKQPVAFWCNPISGHNTLYWYLQNLGQGPELLIRYENEEAVDDSQLPKDRFSAERLKGVDSTLKIQPAELGDSAVYLCASSLGGGSSSYEQYFGPGTRLTVT.

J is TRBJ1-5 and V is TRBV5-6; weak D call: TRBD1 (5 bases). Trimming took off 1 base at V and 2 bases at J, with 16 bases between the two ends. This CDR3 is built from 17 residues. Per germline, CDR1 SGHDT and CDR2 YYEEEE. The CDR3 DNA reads TGTGCCAGCAGCTTGAGGGACGGTGGGTTCGGCAATCAGCCCCAGCATTTT. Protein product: CASSLRDGGFGNQPQHF.

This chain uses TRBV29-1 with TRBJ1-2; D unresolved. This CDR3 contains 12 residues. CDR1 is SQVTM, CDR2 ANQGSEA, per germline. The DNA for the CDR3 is TGCGCCTGGGCTGATATGAACTATGGCTACACCTTC. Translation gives CAWADMNYGYTF. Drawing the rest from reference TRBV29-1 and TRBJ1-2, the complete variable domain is SAVISQKPSRDICQRGTSLTIQCQVDSQVTMMFWYRQQPGQSLTLIATANQGSEATYESGFVIDKFPISRPNLTFSTLTVSNMSPEDSSIYLCAWADMNYGYTFGSGTRLTVV.

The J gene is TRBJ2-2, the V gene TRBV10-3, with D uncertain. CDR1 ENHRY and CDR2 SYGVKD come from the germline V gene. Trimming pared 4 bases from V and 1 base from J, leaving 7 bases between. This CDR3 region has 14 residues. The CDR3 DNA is TGTGCCATCAGTGGTCAGAGGAACACCGGGGAGCTGTTTTTT. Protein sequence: CAISGQRNTGELFF.

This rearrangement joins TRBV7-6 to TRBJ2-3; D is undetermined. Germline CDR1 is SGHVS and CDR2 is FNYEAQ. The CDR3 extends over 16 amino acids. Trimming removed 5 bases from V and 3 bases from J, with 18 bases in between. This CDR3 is CASSPGRLKSTDTQYF. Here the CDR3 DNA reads TGTGCCAGCAGCCCCGGTCGCTTGAAATCGACAGATACGCAGTATTTT. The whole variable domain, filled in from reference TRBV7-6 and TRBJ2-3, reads GAGVSQSPRYKVTKRGQDVALRCDPISGHVSLYWYRQALGQGPEFLTYFNYEAQQDKSGLPNDRFSAERPEGSISTLTIQRTEQRDSAMYRCASSPGRLKSTDTQYFGPGTRLTVL.

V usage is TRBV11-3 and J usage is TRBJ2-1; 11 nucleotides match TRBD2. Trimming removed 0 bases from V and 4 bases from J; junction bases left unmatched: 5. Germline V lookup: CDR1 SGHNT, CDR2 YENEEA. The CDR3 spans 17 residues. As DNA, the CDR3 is TGTGCCAGCAGCTTAGAAATAGCGGGAGGGCCTTACAATGAGCAGTTCTTC. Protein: CASSLEIAGGPYNEQFF.

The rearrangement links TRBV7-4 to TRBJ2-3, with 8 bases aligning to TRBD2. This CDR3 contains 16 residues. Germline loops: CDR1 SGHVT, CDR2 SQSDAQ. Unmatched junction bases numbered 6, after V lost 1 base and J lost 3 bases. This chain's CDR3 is CASSLVAGGSTDTQYF. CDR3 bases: TGTGCCAGCAGCTTAGTGGCGGGAGGAAGTACAGATACGCAGTATTTT.

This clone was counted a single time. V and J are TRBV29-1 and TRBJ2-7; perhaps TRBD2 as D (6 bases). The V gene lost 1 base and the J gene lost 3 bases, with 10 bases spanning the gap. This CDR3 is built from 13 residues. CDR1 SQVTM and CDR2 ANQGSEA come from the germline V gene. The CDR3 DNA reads TGCAGCGTTGAAGGACTAGACGACTACGAGCAGTACTTC. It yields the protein CSVEGLDDYEQYF.

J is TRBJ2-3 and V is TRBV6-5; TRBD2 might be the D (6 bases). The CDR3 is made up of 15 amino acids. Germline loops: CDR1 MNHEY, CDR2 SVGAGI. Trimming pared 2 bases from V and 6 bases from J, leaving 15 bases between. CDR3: CASSYNGLPPDTQYF. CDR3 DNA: TGTGCCAGCAGTTACAACGGACTACCCCCCGATACGCAGTATTTT.

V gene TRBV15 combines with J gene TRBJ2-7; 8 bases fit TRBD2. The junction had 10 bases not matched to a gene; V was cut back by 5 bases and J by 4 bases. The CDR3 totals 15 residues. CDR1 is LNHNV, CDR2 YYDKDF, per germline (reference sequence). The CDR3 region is CATSPPPRGGYEQYF. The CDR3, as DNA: TGTGCCACCAGCCCTCCCCCCCGCGGGGGGTACGAGCAGTACTTC.

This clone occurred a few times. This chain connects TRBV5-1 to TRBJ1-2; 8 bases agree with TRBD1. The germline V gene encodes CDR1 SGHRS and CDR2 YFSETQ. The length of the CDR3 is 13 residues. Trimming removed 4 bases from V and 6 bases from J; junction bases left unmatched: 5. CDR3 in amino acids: CASSPDRGDGYTF. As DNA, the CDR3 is TGCGCCAGCAGCCCCGACAGGGGCGATGGCTACACCTTC.

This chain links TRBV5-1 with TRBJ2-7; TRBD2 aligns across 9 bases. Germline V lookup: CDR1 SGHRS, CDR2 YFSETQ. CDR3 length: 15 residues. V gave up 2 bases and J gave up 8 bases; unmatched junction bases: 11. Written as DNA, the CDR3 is TGCGCCAGCAGCTTAACTAGCGGGCAGGGGTCACAGCAGTACTTC. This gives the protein CASSLTSGQGSQQYF. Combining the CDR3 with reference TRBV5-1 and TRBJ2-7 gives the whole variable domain KAGVTQTPRYLIKTRGQQVTLSCSPISGHRSVSWYQQTPGQGLQFLFEYFSETQRNKGNFPGRFSGRQFSNSRSEMNVSTLELGDSALYLCASSLTSGQGSQQYFGPGTRLTVT.

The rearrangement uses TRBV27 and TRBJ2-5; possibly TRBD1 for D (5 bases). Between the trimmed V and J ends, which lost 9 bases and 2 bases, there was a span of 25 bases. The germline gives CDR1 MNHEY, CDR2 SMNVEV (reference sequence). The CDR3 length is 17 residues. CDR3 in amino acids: CASGAAKNRREQETQYF. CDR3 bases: TGTGCCAGTGGGGCCGCAAAGAACCGCAGAGAACAAGAGACCCAGTACTTC.

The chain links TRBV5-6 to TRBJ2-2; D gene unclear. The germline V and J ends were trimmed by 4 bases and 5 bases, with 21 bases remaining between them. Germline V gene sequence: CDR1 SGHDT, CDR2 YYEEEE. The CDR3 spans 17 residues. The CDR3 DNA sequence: TGTGCCAGCAGCCCGGCTGTGGGCGGTGCCTGGACCGGGGAGCTGTTTTTT. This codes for CASSPAVGGAWTGELFF.

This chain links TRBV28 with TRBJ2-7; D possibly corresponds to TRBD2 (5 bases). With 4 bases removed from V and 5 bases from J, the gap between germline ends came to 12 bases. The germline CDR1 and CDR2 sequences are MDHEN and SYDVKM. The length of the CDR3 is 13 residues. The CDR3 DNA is TGTGCCAGCAGTTGGCCCGGGGAGAACGAGCAGTACTTC. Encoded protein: CASSWPGENEQYF.

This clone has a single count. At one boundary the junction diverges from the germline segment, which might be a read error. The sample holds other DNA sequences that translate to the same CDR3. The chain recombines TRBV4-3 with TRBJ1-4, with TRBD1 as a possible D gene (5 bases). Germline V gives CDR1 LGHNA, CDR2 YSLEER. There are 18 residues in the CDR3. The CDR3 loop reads CASSQDRALAGTSEKLFF. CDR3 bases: TGCGCCAGCAGCCAAGATAGGGCCCTTGCGGGGACCAGTGAAAAATTGTTTTTT.